The source of this TCR beta chain is a study of monozygotic twins with inflammatory bowel disease. Notes on this clonotype: The antigen remains unidentified.

This CDR3 is 14 amino acids long. From germline, CDR1 is SGHTA and CDR2 FQGNSA. TCRdb re-called the 5' RACE reads; one entry per CDR3 protein, DNA not given. The listing records 400,000 or so distinct CDR3 sequences. Findings of the study overall: The co-twins with IBD showed lower TCRbeta diversity (inverse Simpson) than their healthy siblings.

V usage is TRBV7-2 and J usage is TRBJ2-5; with no DNA, the TCRdb D assignment of TRBD1 cannot be verified. The sample was blood. The sequence was collected from a human donor with ulcerative colitis or Crohn's disease, or a healthy co-twin of an affected twin (not recorded which). CDR3: CASSPPLKSETQYF.